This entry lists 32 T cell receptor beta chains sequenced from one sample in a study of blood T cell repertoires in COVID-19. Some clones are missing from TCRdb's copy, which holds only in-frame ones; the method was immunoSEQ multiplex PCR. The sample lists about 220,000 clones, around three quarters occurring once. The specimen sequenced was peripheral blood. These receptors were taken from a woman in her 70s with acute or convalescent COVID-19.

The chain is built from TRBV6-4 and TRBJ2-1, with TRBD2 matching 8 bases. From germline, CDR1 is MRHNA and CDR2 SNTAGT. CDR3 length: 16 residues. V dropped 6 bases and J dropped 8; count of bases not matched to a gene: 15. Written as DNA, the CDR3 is TGTGCCAGCAGGGAAAGGCCCGGGGGGGCTCGGGATGAGCAGTTCTTC. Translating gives CASRERPGGARDEQFF.

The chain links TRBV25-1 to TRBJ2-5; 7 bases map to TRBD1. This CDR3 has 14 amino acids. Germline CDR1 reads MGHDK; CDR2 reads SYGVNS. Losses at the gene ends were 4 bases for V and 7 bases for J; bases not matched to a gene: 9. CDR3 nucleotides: TGTGCCAGCAGTGTAACAGGGGTGCGGTTGACCCAGTACTTC. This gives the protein CASSVTGVRLTQYF.

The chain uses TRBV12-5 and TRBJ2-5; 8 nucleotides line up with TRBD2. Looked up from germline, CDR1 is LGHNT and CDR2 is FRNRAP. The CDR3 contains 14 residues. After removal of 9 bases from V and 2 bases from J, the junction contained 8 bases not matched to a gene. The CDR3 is CASQTSAFQETQYF. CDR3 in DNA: TGTGCTAGCCAGACTAGCGCCTTTCAAGAGACCCAGTACTTC. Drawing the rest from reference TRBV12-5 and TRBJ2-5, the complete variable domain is DARVTQTPRHKVTEMGQEVTMRCQPILGHNTVFWYRQTMMQGLELLAYFRNRAPLDDSGMPKDRFSAEMPDATLATLKIQPSEPRDSAVYFCASQTSAFQETQYFGPGTRLLVL.

The DNA for the CDR3 is TGCGCCAGCAGCCACGGACAGGGGGAGAATGAGCAGTTCTTC. Protein product: CASSHGQGENEQFF. J is TRBJ2-1 and V is TRBV4-3, with 10 bases matching TRBD1. CDR3 size: 14 residues. J lost 7 bases, V lost 3 bases, and 3 bases had no gene match. Germline CDR1 and CDR2: LGHNA and YSLEER.

In DNA, the CDR3 is TGTGCCAGCAGTTATTCGGATTCACCCCTCCACTTT. It translates to CASSYSDSPLHF. The rearrangement joins TRBV6-5 to TRBJ1-6; D is unresolved. The CDR3 totals 12 residues. V lost 3 bases and J 8 bases, leaving 5 bases between the germline ends. Germline loops: CDR1 MNHEY, CDR2 SVGAGI.

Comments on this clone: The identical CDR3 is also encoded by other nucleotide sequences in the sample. The CDR3 reads CASSLGGQGNNEQFF. The CDR3 nucleotides are TGTGCCAGCAGCTTAGGGGGACAGGGTAACAATGAGCAGTTCTTC. V and J are TRBV11-3 and TRBJ2-1; 9 bases agree with TRBD1. This CDR3 comprises 15 residues. J lost 5 bases, V lost 1 base, and 3 bases had no gene match. Germline CDR1 is SGHNT and CDR2 is YENEEA.

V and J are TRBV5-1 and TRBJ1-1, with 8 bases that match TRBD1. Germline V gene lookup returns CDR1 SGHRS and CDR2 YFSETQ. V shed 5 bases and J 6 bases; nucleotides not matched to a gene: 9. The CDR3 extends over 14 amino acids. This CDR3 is CASSLQTTGAEAFF. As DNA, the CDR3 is TGCGCCAGCAGTCTCCAGACGACAGGGGCTGAAGCTTTCTTT.

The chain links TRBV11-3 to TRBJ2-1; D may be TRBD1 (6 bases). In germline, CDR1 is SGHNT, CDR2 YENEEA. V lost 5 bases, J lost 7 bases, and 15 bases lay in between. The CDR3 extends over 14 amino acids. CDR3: CASSLGAPLNEQFF. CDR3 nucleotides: TGTGCCAGCAGCCTGGGGGCCCCCTTAAATGAGCAGTTCTTC.

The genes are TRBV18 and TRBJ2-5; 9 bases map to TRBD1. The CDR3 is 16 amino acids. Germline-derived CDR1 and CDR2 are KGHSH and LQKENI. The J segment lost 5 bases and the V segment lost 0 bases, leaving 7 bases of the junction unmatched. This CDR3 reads CASSPPGTGKEETQYF. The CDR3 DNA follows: TGTGCCAGCTCACCACCGGGGACAGGGAAGGAGGAGACCCAGTACTTC.

CDR3 residues: CASSAPLQGQTFF. In nucleotides, the CDR3 is TGTGCCAGCAGCGCTCCTTTACAGGGGCAAACTTTCTTT. The chain links TRBV9 to TRBJ1-1; 7 nucleotides agree with TRBD1. The CDR3 runs to 13 residues. With 3 bases clipped from V and 12 bases from J, the junction kept 11 bases outside the gene matches. Germline CDR1 and CDR2: SGDLS and YYNGEE.

The DNA for the CDR3 is TGTGCCAGCAGTCCGGGACTAGCGGGGGTATACGAGCAGTACTTC. Translated: CASSPGLAGVYEQYF. The V and J genes are TRBV6-4 and TRBJ2-7, with 14 bases lining up with TRBD2. Germline lookup yields CDR1 MRHNA and CDR2 SNTAGT. The CDR3 covers 15 residues. Trimming cost V 5 bases and J 4 bases; bases outside gene matches: 4.

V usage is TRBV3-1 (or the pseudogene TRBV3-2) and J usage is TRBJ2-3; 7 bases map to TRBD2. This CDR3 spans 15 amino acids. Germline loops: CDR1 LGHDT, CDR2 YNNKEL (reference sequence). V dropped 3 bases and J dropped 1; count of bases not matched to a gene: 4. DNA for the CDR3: TGTGCCAGCAGCCAGATGGCGGGAGGCACAGATACGCAGTATTTT. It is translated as CASSQMAGGTDTQYF.

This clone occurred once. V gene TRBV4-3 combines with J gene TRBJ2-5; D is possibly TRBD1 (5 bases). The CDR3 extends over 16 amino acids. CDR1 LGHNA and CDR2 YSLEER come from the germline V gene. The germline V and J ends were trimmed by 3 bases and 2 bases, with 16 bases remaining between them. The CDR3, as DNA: TGCGCCAGCAGCCAGGACGCCGCGACAGCTCAAGAGACCCAGTACTTC. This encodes CASSQDAATAQETQYF.

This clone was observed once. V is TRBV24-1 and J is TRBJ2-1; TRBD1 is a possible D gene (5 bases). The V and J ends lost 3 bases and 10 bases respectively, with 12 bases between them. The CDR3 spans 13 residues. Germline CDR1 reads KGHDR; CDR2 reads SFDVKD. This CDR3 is CATSDPNGQEQFF. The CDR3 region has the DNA TGTGCCACCAGTGATCCAAACGGACAAGAGCAGTTCTTC.

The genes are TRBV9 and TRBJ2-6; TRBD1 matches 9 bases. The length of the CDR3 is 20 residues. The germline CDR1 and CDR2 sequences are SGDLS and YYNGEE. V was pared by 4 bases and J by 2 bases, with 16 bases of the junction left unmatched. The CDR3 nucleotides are TGTGCCAGCAGCCCCCGGGGACAGAACAGGGGGCAAGCTGGGGCCAACGTCCTGACTTTC. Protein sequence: CASSPRGQNRGQAGANVLTF.

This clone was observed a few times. CDR3 protein: CASSEFSGISTNEKLFF. The CDR3 bases are TGTGCCAGCAGTGAATTTTCAGGGATTTCGACTAATGAAAAACTGTTTTTT. The chain is built from TRBV6-1 and TRBJ1-4; D might be TRBD1 (5 bases). In germline, CDR1 is MNHNS, CDR2 SASEGT. The ends were cut back, 2 bases at V and 2 bases at J, with 15 bases in the middle. The CDR3 sequence is 17 residues long.

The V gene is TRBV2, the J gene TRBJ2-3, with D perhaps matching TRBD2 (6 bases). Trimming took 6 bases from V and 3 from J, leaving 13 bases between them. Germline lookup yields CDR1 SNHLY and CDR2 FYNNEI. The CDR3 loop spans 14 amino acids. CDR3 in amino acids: CASSPRLGTDTQYF. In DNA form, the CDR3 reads TGTGCCAGCAGCCCCCGACTAGGAACAGATACGCAGTATTTT.

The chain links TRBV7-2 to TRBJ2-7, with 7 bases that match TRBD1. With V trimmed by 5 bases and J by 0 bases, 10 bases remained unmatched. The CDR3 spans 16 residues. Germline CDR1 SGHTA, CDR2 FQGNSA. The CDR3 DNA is TGTGCCAGCAGCCCCCGCGCCGGGACAGTCTCCTACGAGCAGTACTTC. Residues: CASSPRAGTVSYEQYF.

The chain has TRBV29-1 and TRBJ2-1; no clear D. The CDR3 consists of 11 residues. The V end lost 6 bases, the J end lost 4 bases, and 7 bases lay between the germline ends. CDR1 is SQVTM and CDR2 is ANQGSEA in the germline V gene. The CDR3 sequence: CSVNRYNEQFF. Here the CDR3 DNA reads TGCAGCGTCAACAGATACAATGAGCAGTTCTTC.

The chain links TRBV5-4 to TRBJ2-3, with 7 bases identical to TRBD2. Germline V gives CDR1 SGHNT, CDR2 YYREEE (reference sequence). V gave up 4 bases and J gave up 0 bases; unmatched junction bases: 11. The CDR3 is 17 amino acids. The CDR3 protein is CASSPKAGGYSTDTQYF. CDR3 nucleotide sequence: TGTGCCAGCAGCCCCAAGGCCGGGGGGTACAGCACAGATACGCAGTATTTT.

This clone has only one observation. The CDR3 protein is CASRFGETNEKLFF. CDR3 coding DNA: TGTGCCAGCAGATTCGGAGAGACTAATGAAAAACTGTTTTTT. V usage is TRBV2 and J usage is TRBJ1-4; D is undetermined. Germline values: CDR1 SNHLY, CDR2 FYNNEI. The CDR3 length is 14 residues. V lost 6 bases and J lost 2, with 10 bases in between.

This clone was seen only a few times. For the CDR3, the DNA is TGCAGTGCTAGTATAGGCGCGGGGGAGAGTGAGCAGTTCTTC. Residues: CSASIGAGESEQFF. The rearrangement uses TRBV20-1 and TRBJ2-1, with 7 positions matching TRBD2. The CDR3 totals 14 residues. Trimming cost V 3 bases and J 9 bases; bases outside gene matches: 11. Germline CDR1 DFQATT, CDR2 SNEGSKA (reference sequence).

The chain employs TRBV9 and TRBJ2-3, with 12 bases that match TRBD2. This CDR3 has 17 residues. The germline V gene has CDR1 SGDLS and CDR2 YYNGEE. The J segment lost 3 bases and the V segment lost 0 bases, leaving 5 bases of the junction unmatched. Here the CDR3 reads CASSVGGGLAGTDTQYF. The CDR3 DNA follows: TGTGCCAGCAGCGTAGGGGGAGGACTAGCGGGGACAGATACGCAGTATTTT.

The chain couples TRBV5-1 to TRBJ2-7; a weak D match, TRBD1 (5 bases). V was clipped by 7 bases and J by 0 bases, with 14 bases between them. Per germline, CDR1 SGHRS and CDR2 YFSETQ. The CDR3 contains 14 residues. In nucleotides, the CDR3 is TGCGCCAGCTCCACCGTACAGGCCTCCTACGAGCAGTACTTC. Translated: CASSTVQASYEQYF.

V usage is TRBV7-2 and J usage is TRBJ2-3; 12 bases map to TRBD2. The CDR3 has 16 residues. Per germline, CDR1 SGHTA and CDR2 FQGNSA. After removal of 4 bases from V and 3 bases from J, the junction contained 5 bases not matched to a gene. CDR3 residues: CASSSPLAGGTDTQYF. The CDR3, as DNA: TGTGCCAGCAGCTCCCCACTAGCGGGGGGTACAGATACGCAGTATTTT. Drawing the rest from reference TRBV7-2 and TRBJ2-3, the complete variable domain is GAGVSQSPSNKVTEKGKDVELRCDPISGHTALYWYRQSLGQGLEFLIYFQGNSAPDKSGLPSDRFSAERTGGSVSTLTIQRTQQEDSAVYLCASSSPLAGGTDTQYFGPGTRLTVL.

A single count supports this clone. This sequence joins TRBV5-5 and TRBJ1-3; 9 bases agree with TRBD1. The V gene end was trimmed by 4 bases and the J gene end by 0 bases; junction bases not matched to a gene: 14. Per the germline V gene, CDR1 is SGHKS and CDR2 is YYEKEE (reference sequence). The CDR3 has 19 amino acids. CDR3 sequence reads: CASSAPGQGAPDSGNTIYF. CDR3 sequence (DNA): TGTGCCAGCAGCGCCCCGGGACAGGGTGCCCCCGACTCTGGAAACACCATATATTTT.

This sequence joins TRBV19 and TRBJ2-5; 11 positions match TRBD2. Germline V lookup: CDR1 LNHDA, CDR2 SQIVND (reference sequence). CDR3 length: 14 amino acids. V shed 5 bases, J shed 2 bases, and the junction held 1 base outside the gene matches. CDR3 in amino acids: CASSRLAGQETQYF. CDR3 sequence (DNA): TGTGCCAGTAGTCGACTAGCGGGGCAAGAGACCCAGTACTTC. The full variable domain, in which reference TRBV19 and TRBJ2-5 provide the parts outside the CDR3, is DGGITQSPKYLFRKEGQNVTLSCEQNLNHDAMYWYRQDPGQGLRLIYYSQIVNDFQKGDIAEGYSVSREKKESFPLTVTSAQKNPTAFYLCASSRLAGQETQYFGPGTRLLVL.

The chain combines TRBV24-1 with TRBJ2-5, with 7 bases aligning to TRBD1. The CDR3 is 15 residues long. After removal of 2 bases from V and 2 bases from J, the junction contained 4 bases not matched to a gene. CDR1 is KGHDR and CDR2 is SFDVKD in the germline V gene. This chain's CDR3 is CATSDYRGTQETQYF. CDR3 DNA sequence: TGTGCCACCAGTGATTACAGGGGAACGCAAGAGACCCAGTACTTC.

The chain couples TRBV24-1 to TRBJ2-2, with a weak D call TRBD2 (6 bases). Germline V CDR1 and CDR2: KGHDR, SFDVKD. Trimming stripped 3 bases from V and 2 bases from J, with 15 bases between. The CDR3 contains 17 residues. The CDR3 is CATSDQRRGLNTGELFF. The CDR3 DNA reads TGTGCCACCAGTGATCAGAGACGGGGACTCAACACCGGGGAGCTGTTTTTT.

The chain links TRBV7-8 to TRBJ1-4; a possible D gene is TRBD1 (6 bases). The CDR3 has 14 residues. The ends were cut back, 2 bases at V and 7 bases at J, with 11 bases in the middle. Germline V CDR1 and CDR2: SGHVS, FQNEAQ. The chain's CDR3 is CASSLTFRGEKLFF. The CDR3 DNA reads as TGTGCCAGCAGCTTAACATTCAGGGGTGAAAAACTGTTTTTT.

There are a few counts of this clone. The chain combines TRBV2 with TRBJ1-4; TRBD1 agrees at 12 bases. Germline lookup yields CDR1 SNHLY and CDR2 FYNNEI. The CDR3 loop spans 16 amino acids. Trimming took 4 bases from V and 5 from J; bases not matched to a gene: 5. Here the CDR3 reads CASSAGTGGPNEKLFF. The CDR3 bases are TGTGCCAGCAGTGCCGGGACAGGGGGCCCCAATGAAAAACTGTTTTTT.

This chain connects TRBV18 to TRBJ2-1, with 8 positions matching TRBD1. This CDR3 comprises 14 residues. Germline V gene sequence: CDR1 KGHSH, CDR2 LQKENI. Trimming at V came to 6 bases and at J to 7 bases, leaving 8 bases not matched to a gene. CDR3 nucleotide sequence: TGTGCCAGCTCGCAAGGACAGGGTGGAAATGAGCAGTTCTTC. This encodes CASSQGQGGNEQFF. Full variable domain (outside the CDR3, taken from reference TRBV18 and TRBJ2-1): NAGVMQNPRHLVRRRGQEARLRCSPMKGHSHVYWYRQLPEEGLKFMVYLQKENIIDESGMPKERFSAEFPKEGPSILRIQQVVRGDSAAYFCASSQGQGGNEQFFGPGTRLTVL.